The 8 T cell receptor beta chains given below trace back to one sample, sequenced in a study of T cell responses to AZD1222 COVID-19 vaccine. TCRdb keeps only in-frame clones here, not all; method: immunoSEQ multiplex PCR. The sample holds 130,000 to 150,000 clones; around nine tenths are singletons and the top ten take under 2%. The sample was peripheral blood, taken 28 days after the second AZD1222 dose. The receptors shown here come from an adult who received the AZD1222 COVID-19 vaccine.

This clone appeared once. The rearrangement joins TRBV2 to TRBJ2-1, with 7 bases that match TRBD2. Germline assignment: CDR1 SNHLY and CDR2 FYNNEI. The length of the CDR3 is 15 residues. V gave up 10 bases and J gave up 0 bases; unmatched junction bases: 9. The CDR3 loop is CATQLSGTSYNEQFF. The CDR3 DNA is TGTGCCACCCAACTCAGCGGGACCTCCTACAATGAGCAGTTCTTC. Full variable domain (remainder filled in from reference TRBV2 and TRBJ2-1): EPEVTQTPSHQVTQMGQEVILRCVPISNHLYFYWYRQILGQKVEFLVSFYNNEISEKSEIFDDQFSVERPDGSNFTLKIRSTKLEDSAMYFCATQLSGTSYNEQFFGPGTRLTVL.

This clone has only one observation. The J gene is TRBJ2-7, the V gene TRBV28; maybe TRBD2 (6 bases). This CDR3 is built from 17 residues. Germline CDR1 reads MDHEN; CDR2 reads SYDVKM. V was pared by 5 bases and J by 7 bases, with 27 bases between. The CDR3 bases are TGTGCCAGCAGTCTTGATCCGGGAGCGGTCGAAAGAGGGGAGCAGTACTTC. As protein: CASSLDPGAVERGEQYF.

This chain connects TRBV6-5 to TRBJ1-2, with unresolved D. This CDR3 contains 12 residues. The V and J ends lost 4 bases and 13 bases respectively, with 16 bases between them. Germline V gene lookup returns CDR1 MNHEY and CDR2 SVGAGI. CDR3 DNA: TGTGCCAGCAGTTCCCTTGGGGAGCGGCCCACCTTC. Protein sequence: CASSSLGERPTF.

In its sample, this clone was seen once. V is TRBV7-3 and J is TRBJ2-1, with D perhaps assigned TRBD1 or TRBD2 (5 bases each). CDR1 is SGHTA, CDR2 FQGTGA, per germline. This CDR3 comprises 13 residues. Trimming stripped 6 bases from V and 9 bases from J, with 15 bases between. Here the CDR3 reads CASSLGKGREQFF. The CDR3 DNA is TGTGCCAGCAGTCTCGGGAAGGGGCGTGAGCAGTTCTTC. The full variable domain, its missing parts supplied by reference TRBV7-3 and TRBJ2-1, is GAGVSQTPSNKVTEKGKYVELRCDPISGHTALYWYRQSLGQGPEFLIYFQGTGAADDSGLPNDRFFAVRPEGSVSTLKIQRTERGDSAVYLCASSLGKGREQFFGPGTRLTVL.

This clone was counted once. The rearrangement uses TRBV11-2 and TRBJ2-7, with 7 bases lining up with TRBD1. In germline, CDR1 is SGHAT, CDR2 FQNNGV. This CDR3 has 17 amino acids. Losses at the gene ends were 1 base for V and 2 bases for J; bases not matched to a gene: 11. The CDR3 is CASSLVQGTDKPYEQYF. In nucleotides, the CDR3 is TGTGCCAGCAGCTTAGTCCAAGGGACAGACAAGCCCTACGAGCAGTACTTC.

This rearrangement joins TRBV11-3 to TRBJ2-1; 7 bases match TRBD2. V lost 5 bases, J lost 6 bases, and 10 bases stayed unmatched. Germline values: CDR1 SGHNT, CDR2 YENEEA. The CDR3 contains 15 residues. This CDR3 reads CASSQVAGVGNEQFF. The CDR3 DNA sequence: TGTGCCAGCAGCCAGGTCGCGGGAGTGGGCAATGAGCAGTTCTTC.

This clone was seen a few times. The chain has TRBV6-4 and TRBJ2-7; D gene uncertain. The CDR3 has 13 residues. From germline, CDR1 is MRHNA and CDR2 SNTAGT. Trimming took 3 bases from V and 6 from J, leaving 12 bases between them. CDR3 in amino acids: CASSETVSGEQYF. CDR3 nucleotide sequence: TGTGCCAGCAGTGAGACGGTCTCTGGCGAGCAGTACTTC.

The J gene is TRBJ1-5, the V gene TRBV4-2, with D tentatively TRBD1 (5 bases). Trimming left V 1 base short and J 9 bases short, with 13 bases between. Germline V gene data show CDR1 as LGHNA and CDR2 as YNFKEQ. The CDR3 length is 14 residues. The CDR3 sequence is CASSQVRNGGPQHF. The CDR3 DNA reads as TGTGCCAGCAGCCAAGTTCGTAATGGGGGGCCCCAGCATTTT.